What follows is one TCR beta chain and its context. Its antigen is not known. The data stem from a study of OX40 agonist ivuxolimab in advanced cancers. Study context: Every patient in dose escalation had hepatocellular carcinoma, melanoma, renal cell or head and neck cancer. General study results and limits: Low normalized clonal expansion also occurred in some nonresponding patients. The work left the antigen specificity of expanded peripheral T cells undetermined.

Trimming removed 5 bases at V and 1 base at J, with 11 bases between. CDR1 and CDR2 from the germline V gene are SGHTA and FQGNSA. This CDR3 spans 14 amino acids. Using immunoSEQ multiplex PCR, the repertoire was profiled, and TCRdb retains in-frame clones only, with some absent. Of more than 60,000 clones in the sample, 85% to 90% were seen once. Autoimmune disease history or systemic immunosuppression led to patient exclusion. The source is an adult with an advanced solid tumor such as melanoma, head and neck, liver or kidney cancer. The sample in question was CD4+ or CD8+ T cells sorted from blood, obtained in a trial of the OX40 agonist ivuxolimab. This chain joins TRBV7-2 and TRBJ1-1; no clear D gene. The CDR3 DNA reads TGTGCCAGCAGCCCCACAGTGGGGAACACTGAAGCTTTCTTT. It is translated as CASSPTVGNTEAFF.